Here is one T cell receptor beta chain with its context. Its specificity is unknown. V shed 2 bases and J 6 bases; nucleotides not matched to a gene: 1. Germline loops: CDR1 LGHNA, CDR2 YSLEER. The CDR3 is made up of 14 amino acids. Reverse transcribing all isolated RNA meant expressed TCRB transcripts were sequenced. Measured with immunoSEQ multiplex PCR; TCRdb has only the in-frame clones, and not every one. The table has 120,000 to 150,000 clones, 48% seen once. These data belong to a study of beta chain features in type 1 diabetes. Study findings and constraints: A pattern of fewer insertions and more deletions at VDJ junctions was seen in type 1 diabetes patients. PCR might pick shorter templates more often, in the same way for patients and controls.

The gene calls are TRBV4-3 and TRBJ2-7; 13 bases match TRBD2. Sequenced material: Tregs from blood. The receptor's source is a man aged 18 to 35 in good health. CDR3 nucleotides: TGCGCCAGCAGCCAACGACTAGCGGGAGGCGAGCAGTACTTC. Protein sequence: CASSQRLAGGEQYF.